One sample yielded the 5 T cell receptor beta chains listed below, sequenced in a study of vaccination and CD4 T cells after COVID-19. The assay that was used to sequence DNA from cultured CD4+ T cells was the Oncomine TCR Beta short-read assay. MiXCR, applied by TCRdb to the PCR reads, yields one record per CDR3 protein. The sample shows around 1,700 distinct CDR3 sequences, 65% to 80% of them seen only once. These TCRs' antigens remain unknown. Indicated treatment: approximately 11-day PBMC culture with coronavirus spike peptide pools or control peptides (ViraFEST assay). Sample: CD4+ T cells from blood, cultured in vitro, taken after SARS-CoV-2 vaccination. The receptors here all came from a human donor who had recovered from COVID-19.

This clonotype was observed a few times. V and J are TRBV7-2 and TRBJ1-1; D unclear. The CDR3 has 15 amino acids. Trimming stripped 1 base from V and 0 bases from J, with 9 bases between. CDR1 is SGHTA and CDR2 is FQGNSA in the germline V gene. The CDR3: CASSLVPVMNTEAFF. CDR3 in DNA: TGTGCCAGCAGCTTAGTACCGGTAATGAACACTGAAGCTTTCTTT.

The rearrangement joins TRBV20-1 to TRBJ2-2; 9 nucleotides align to TRBD2. This CDR3 is 14 amino acids long. Per the germline V gene, CDR1 is DFQATT and CDR2 is SNEGSKA (reference sequence). The J segment lost 8 bases and the V segment lost 2 bases, leaving 6 bases of the junction unmatched. The CDR3 region has the DNA TGCAGTGCTAGATCGCGGGAGGGCCCAGGGGAGCTGTTTTTT. Residues: CSARSREGPGELFF.

J is TRBJ1-5 and V is TRBV6-1, with no clear D. Germline V gene lookup returns CDR1 MNHNS and CDR2 SASEGT. V lost 5 bases and J 3 bases, leaving 14 bases between the germline ends. This CDR3 has 15 amino acids. The CDR3 sequence is CASSQRRGHNQPQHF. The CDR3 DNA reads TGTGCCAGCAGTCAACGTCGAGGCCACAATCAGCCCCAGCATTTT.

This clonotype turned up a few times. V gene TRBV6-4 combines with J gene TRBJ2-3, with 10 nucleotides matching TRBD2. V shed 2 bases and J 4 bases; nucleotides not matched to a gene: 0. The CDR3 length is 14 residues. Germline V gene lookup returns CDR1 MRHNA and CDR2 SNTAGT. CDR3 sequence reads: CASSDGTSADTQYF. Written as DNA, the CDR3 is TGTGCCAGCAGTGACGGGACTAGCGCAGATACGCAGTATTTT.

This sequence joins TRBV20-1 and TRBJ2-1, with 12 bases aligning to TRBD2. CDR3 length equals 20 residues. V lost 1 base to trimming and J lost 0 bases; unmatched junction nucleotides: 13. Germline assignment: CDR1 DFQATT and CDR2 SNEGSKA (reference sequence). The CDR3 is CSARVGTSGYLLSSYNEQFF. CDR3 coding DNA: TGCAGTGCTAGAGTAGGGACTAGCGGGTACCTCTTGAGCTCCTACAATGAGCAGTTCTTC.